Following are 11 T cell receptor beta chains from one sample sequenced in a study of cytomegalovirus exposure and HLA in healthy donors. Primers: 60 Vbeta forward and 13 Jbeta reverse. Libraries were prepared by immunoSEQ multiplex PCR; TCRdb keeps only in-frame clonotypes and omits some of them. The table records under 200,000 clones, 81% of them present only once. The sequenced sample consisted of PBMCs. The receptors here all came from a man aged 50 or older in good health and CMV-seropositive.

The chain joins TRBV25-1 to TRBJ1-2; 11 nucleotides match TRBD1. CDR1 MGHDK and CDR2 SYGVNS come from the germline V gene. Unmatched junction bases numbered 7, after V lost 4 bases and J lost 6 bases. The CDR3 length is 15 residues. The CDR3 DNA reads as TGTGCCAGCAGTGGACGGGACAGGGGGAGGGATGGCTACACCTTC. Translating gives CASSGRDRGRDGYTF.

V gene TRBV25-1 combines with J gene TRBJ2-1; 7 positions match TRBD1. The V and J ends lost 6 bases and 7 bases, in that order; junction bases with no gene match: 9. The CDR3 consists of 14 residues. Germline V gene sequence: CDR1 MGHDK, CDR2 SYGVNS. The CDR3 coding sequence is TGTGCCAGCAGATACACAGGGGAAGGGAATGAGCAGTTCTTC. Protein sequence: CASRYTGEGNEQFF.

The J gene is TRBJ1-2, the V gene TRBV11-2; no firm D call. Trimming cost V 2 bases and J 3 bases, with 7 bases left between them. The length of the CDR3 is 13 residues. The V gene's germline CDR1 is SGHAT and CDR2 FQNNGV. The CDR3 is CASSLQEDYGYTF. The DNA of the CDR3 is TGTGCCAGCAGCTTACAGGAGGACTATGGCTACACCTTC.

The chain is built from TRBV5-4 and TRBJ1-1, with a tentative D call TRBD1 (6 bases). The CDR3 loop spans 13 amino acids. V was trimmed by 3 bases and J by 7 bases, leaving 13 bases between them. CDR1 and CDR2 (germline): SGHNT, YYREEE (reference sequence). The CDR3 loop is CASSWGGRNEAFF. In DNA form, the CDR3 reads TGTGCCAGCAGCTGGGGGGGGCGGAATGAAGCTTTCTTT.

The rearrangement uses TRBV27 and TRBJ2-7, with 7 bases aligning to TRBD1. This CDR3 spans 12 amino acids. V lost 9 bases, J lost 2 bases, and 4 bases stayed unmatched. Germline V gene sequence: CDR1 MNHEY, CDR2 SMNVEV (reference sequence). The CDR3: CARSTGTYEQYF. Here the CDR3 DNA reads TGTGCCAGATCGACAGGGACCTACGAGCAGTACTTC.

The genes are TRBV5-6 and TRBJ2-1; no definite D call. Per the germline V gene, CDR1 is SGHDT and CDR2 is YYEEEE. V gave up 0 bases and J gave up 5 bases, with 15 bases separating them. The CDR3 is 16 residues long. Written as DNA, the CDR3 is TGTGCCAGCAGCTTGGCAGGCCCGTCTTTCGACAATGAGCAGTTCTTC. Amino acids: CASSLAGPSFDNEQFF.

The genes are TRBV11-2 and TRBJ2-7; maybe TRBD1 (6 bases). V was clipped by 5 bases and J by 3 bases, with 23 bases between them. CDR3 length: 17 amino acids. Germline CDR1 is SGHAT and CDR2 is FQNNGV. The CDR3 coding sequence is TGTGCCAGCAGCCGCTGGACAGAGCGCCGGGGAATCTACGAGCAGTACTTC. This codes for CASSRWTERRGIYEQYF.

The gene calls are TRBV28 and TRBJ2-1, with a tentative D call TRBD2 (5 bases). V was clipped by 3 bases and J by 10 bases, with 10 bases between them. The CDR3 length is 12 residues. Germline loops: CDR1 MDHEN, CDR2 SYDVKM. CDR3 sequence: CASSLAGGEQFF. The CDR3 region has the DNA TGTGCCAGCAGTTTGGCGGGCGGCGAGCAGTTCTTC.

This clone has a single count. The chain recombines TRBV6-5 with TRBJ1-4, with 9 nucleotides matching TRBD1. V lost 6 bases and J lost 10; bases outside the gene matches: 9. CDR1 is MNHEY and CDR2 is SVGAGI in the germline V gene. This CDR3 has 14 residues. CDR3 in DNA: TGTGCCAGCAGGGAAGACAGGGGGTGGGGAAAACTGTTTTTT. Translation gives CASREDRGWGKLFF.

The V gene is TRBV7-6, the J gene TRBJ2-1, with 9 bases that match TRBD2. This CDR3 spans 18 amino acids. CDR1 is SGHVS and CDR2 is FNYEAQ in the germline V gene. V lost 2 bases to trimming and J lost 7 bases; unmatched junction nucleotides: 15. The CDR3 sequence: CASSLYGALVAGGNEQFF. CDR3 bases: TGTGCCAGCAGCTTATACGGGGCCCTAGTGGCGGGAGGGAATGAGCAGTTCTTC.

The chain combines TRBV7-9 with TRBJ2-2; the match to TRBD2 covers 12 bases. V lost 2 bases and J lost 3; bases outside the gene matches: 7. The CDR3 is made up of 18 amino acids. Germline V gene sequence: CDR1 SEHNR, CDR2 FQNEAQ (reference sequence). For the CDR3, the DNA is TGTGCCAGCAGCTTATTGACTAGCGGGGGCTACTACACCGGGGAGCTGTTTTTT. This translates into CASSLLTSGGYYTGELFF. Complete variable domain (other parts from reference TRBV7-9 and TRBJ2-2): DTGVSQNPRHKITKRGQNVTFRCDPISEHNRLYWYRQTLGQGPEFLTYFQNEAQLEKSRLLSDRFSAERPKGSFSTLEIQRTEQGDSAMYLCASSLLTSGGYYTGELFFGEGSRLTVL.